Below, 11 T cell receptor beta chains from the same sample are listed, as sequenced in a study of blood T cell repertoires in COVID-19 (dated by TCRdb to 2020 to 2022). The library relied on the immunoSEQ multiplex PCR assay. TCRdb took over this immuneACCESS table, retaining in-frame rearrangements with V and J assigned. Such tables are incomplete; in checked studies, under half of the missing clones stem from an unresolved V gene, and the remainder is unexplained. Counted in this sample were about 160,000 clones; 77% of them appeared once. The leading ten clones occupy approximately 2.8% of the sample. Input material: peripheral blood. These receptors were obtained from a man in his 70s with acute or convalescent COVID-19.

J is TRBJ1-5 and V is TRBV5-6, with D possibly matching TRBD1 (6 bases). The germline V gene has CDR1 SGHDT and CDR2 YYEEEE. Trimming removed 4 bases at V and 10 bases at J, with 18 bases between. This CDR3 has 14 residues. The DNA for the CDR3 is TGTGCCAGCAGCCAACAGGGACCGTCCTACCCCCAGCATTTT. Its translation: CASSQQGPSYPQHF. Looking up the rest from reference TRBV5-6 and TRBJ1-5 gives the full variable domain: DAGVTQSPTHLIKTRGQQVTLRCSPKSGHDTVSWYQQALGQGPQFIFQYYEEEERQRGNFPDRFSGHQFPNYSSELNVNALLLGDSALYLCASSQQGPSYPQHFGDGTRLSIL.

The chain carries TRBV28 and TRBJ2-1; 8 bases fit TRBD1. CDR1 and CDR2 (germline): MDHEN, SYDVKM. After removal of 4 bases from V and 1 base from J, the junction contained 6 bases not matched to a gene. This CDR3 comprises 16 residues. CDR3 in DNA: TGTGCCAGCAGTTGGACAGGGAGTCGGTCCTACAATGAGCAGTTCTTC. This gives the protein CASSWTGSRSYNEQFF.

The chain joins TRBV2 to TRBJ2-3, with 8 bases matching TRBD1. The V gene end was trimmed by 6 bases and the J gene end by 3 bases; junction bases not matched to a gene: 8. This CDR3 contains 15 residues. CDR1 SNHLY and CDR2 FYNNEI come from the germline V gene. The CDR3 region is CASSPGQAGTDTQYF. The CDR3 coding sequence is TGTGCCAGCAGCCCGGGACAGGCGGGGACAGATACGCAGTATTTT.

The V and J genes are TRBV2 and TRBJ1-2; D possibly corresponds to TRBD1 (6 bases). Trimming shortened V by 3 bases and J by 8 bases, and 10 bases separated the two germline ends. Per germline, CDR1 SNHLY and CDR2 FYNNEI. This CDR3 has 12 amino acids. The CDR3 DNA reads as TGTGCCAGCAGTGAGGGGGCGAGGGGCTACACCTTC. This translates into CASSEGARGYTF. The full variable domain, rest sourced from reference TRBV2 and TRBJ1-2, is EPEVTQTPSHQVTQMGQEVILRCVPISNHLYFYWYRQILGQKVEFLVSFYNNEISEKSEIFDDQFSVERPDGSNFTLKIRSTKLEDSAMYFCASSEGARGYTFGSGTRLTVV.

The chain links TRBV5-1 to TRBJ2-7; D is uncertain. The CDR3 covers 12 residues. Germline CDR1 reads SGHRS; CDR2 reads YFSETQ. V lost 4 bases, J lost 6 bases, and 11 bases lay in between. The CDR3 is CASSPEQREQYF. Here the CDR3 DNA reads TGCGCCAGCAGCCCTGAGCAACGCGAGCAGTACTTC. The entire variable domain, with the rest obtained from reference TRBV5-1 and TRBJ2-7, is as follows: KAGVTQTPRYLIKTRGQQVTLSCSPISGHRSVSWYQQTPGQGLQFLFEYFSETQRNKGNFPGRFSGRQFSNSRSEMNVSTLELGDSALYLCASSPEQREQYFGPGTRLTVT.

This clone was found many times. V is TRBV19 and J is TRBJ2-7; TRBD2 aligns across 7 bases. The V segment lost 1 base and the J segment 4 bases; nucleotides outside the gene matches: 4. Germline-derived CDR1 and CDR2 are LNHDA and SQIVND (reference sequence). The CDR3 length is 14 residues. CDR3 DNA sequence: TGTGCCAGTAGTATAGGAGCGGGGCGATACGAGCAGTACTTC. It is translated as CASSIGAGRYEQYF.

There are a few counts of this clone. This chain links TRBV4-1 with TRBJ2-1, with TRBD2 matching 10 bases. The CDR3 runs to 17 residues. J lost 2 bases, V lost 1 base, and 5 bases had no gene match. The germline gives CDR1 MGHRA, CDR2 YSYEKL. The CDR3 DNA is TGCGCCAGCAGCCAAGTTCCGAGCGGGGGGGCCTACAATGAGCAGTTCTTC. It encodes CASSQVPSGGAYNEQFF.

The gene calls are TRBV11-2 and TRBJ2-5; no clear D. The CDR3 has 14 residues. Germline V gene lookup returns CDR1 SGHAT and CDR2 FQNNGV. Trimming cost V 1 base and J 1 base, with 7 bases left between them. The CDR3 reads CASSLVAAQETQYF. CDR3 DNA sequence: TGTGCCAGCAGCTTAGTTGCGGCCCAAGAGACCCAGTACTTC.

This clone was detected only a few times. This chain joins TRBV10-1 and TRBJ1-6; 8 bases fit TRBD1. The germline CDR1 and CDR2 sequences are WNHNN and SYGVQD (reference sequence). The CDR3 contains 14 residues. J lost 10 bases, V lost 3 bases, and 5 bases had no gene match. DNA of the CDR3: TGCGCCAGCAGTGAAGGGACAGGTGAATCACCCCTCCACTTT. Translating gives CASSEGTGESPLHF.

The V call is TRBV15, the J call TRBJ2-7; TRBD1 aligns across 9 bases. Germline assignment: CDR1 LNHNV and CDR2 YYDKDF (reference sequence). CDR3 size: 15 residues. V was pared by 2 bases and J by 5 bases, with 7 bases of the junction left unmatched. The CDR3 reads CATSRRDREVDEQYF. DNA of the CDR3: TGTGCCACCAGCAGAAGGGACAGGGAGGTGGACGAGCAGTACTTC.

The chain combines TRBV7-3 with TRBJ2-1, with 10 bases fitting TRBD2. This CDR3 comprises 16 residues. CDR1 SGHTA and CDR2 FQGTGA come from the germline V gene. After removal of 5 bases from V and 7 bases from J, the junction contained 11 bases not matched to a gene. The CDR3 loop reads CASSPRSGRALNEQFF. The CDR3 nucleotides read TGTGCCAGCAGCCCCCGAAGCGGGAGGGCCTTAAATGAGCAGTTCTTC.